This passage covers 22 T cell receptor beta chains from one sample sequenced in a study of T cell responses to AZD1222 COVID-19 vaccine. TCRdb's copy holds only in-frame clones and misses some; the assay was immunoSEQ multiplex PCR. Of roughly 77,000 clones in the sample, more than 85% are singletons; the top ten hold approximately 4.5%. Specimen: peripheral blood, collected 28 days after the second AZD1222 dose. These receptors originate from an adult who received the AZD1222 COVID-19 vaccine.

The V and J genes are TRBV6-2 or TRBV6-3 and TRBJ2-5; D possibly corresponds to TRBD1 (6 bases). The CDR3 is made up of 14 amino acids. V was shortened by 3 bases and J by 2 bases, with 10 bases between the two germline ends. Per germline, CDR1 MNHEY and CDR2 SVGEGT. CDR3 coding DNA: TGTGCCAGCAGTTATATACAGGGACAAGAGACCCAGTACTTC. Its protein is CASSYIQGQETQYF.

V usage is TRBV5-1 and J usage is TRBJ1-2; TRBD1 might be the D (6 bases). The germline V and J ends were trimmed by 4 bases and 2 bases, with 12 bases remaining between them. The CDR3 sequence is 14 residues long. Germline lookup yields CDR1 SGHRS and CDR2 YFSETQ. DNA for the CDR3: TGCGCCAGCAGCGTTTTACAGGGAAACTATGGCTACACCTTC. It translates to CASSVLQGNYGYTF. Complete variable domain (other parts from reference TRBV5-1 and TRBJ1-2): KAGVTQTPRYLIKTRGQQVTLSCSPISGHRSVSWYQQTPGQGLQFLFEYFSETQRNKGNFPGRFSGRQFSNSRSEMNVSTLELGDSALYLCASSVLQGNYGYTFGSGTRLTVV.

The chain couples TRBV9 to TRBJ2-2, with 14 bases identical to TRBD2. The CDR3 runs to 18 residues. Trimming took 0 bases from V and 8 from J; bases not matched to a gene: 9. Germline loops: CDR1 SGDLS, CDR2 YYNGEE. CDR3 DNA: TGTGCCAGCAGCGTAGCTAGTAAGGGACTAGCGGGAGCTGGGGAGCTGTTTTTT. Translation: CASSVASKGLAGAGELFF. Drawing the rest from reference TRBV9 and TRBJ2-2, the complete variable domain is DSGVTQTPKHLITATGQRVTLRCSPRSGDLSVYWYQQSLDQGLQFLIQYYNGEERAKGNILERFSAQQFPDLHSELNLSSLELGDSALYFCASSVASKGLAGAGELFFGEGSRLTVL.

J is TRBJ1-3 and V is TRBV11-3; 8 bases match TRBD1. CDR3 length: 16 residues. CDR1 is SGHNT, CDR2 YENEEA, per germline. V was clipped by 1 base and J by 0 bases; unmatched bases: 2. The CDR3: CASSLGTGSSGNTIYF. CDR3 sequence (DNA): TGTGCCAGCAGCTTAGGGACAGGGAGCTCTGGAAACACCATATATTTT.

This sequence joins TRBV28 and TRBJ1-2, with D possibly matching TRBD1 (5 bases). The germline V gene has CDR1 MDHEN and CDR2 SYDVKM. CDR3 length: 15 amino acids. V was trimmed by 7 bases and J by 5 bases, leaving 20 bases between them. The CDR3 protein is CASNPYRGAGYGYTF. CDR3 nucleotide sequence: TGTGCCAGCAACCCCTACCGGGGCGCGGGGTATGGCTACACCTTC.

The CDR3 protein is CASSPPTTLNTEAFF. The CDR3, as DNA: TGCGCCAGCAGCCCACCGACAACCTTGAACACTGAAGCTTTCTTT. The chain uses TRBV5-1 and TRBJ1-1; no clear D. V lost 4 bases and J 0 bases, leaving 13 bases between the germline ends. Germline CDR1 and CDR2: SGHRS and YFSETQ. The CDR3 sequence is 15 residues long.

The chain is built from TRBV19 and TRBJ2-2; TRBD1 agrees at 8 bases. This CDR3 contains 15 residues. The V gene's germline CDR1 is LNHDA and CDR2 SQIVND (reference sequence). J lost 7 bases, V lost 6 bases, and 10 bases had no gene match. DNA for the CDR3: TGTGCCAGTAGACCTCGGACAGGGCAAATCGGGGAGCTGTTTTTT. Residues: CASRPRTGQIGELFF. Based on the CDR3 plus reference TRBV19 and TRBJ2-2, the full variable domain is DGGITQSPKYLFRKEGQNVTLSCEQNLNHDAMYWYRQDPGQGLRLIYYSQIVNDFQKGDIAEGYSVSREKKESFPLTVTSAQKNPTAFYLCASRPRTGQIGELFFGEGSRLTVL.

The rearrangement links TRBV29-1 to TRBJ2-5; D is unclear. V lost 1 base to trimming and J lost 3 bases, with 12 bases between them. This CDR3 spans 14 amino acids. CDR1 is SQVTM, CDR2 ANQGSEA, per germline. CDR3 bases: TGCAGCGTTGAAGGAGTAGGCAGCAAAGAGACCCAGTACTTC. Protein: CSVEGVGSKETQYF.

V and J are TRBV7-2 and TRBJ2-1; D unresolved. CDR3 length: 15 amino acids. The V gene's germline CDR1 is SGHTA and CDR2 FQGNSA. V was trimmed by 1 base and J by 0 bases, leaving 7 bases between them. The DNA of the CDR3 is TGTGCCAGCAGCTTAGAGGCTCCCTCCTACAATGAGCAGTTCTTC. This translates into CASSLEAPSYNEQFF.

The J gene is TRBJ1-3, the V gene TRBV5-1; a weak D match, TRBD1 (6 bases). V was trimmed by 5 bases and J by 8 bases, leaving 14 bases between them. Germline lookup yields CDR1 SGHRS and CDR2 YFSETQ. The length of the CDR3 is 13 residues. Here the CDR3 DNA reads TGCGCCAGCAGTCTCGTGGAGGGGGACACCATATATTTT. Protein: CASSLVEGDTIYF.

CDR3 sequence reads: CASQPASGHTDTQYF. In DNA form, the CDR3 reads TGTGCCAGCCAGCCGGCTAGCGGCCACACAGATACGCAGTATTTT. This sequence joins TRBV4-2 and TRBJ2-3, with 7 bases lining up with TRBD2. The CDR3 runs 15 residues. Per germline, CDR1 LGHNA and CDR2 YNFKEQ. V shed 8 bases and J 2 bases; nucleotides not matched to a gene: 10.

Worth noting for this clone: Relative to the germline gene, one junction end is altered; a read error may explain this. The rearrangement joins TRBV19 to TRBJ2-7; maybe TRBD2 (7 bases). The V gene's germline CDR1 is LNHDA and CDR2 SQIVND (reference sequence). The CDR3 covers 14 residues. The CDR3 reads CASSIRGGNYEQYF. DNA for the CDR3: TGTGCCAGCAGTATAAGGGGGGGAAACTACGAGCAGTACTTC.

The chain recombines TRBV6-1 with TRBJ1-5; D gene unclear. CDR1 is MNHNS, CDR2 SASEGT, per germline. The V end lost 1 base, the J end lost 2 bases, and 6 bases lay between the germline ends. This CDR3 comprises 14 residues. The DNA of the CDR3 is TGTGCCAGCAGTGAAGGGAGGGGCAATCAGCCCCAGCATTTT. Amino acids: CASSEGRGNQPQHF.

The rearrangement joins TRBV15 to TRBJ2-5; a possible D gene is TRBD2 (6 bases). CDR1 LNHNV and CDR2 YYDKDF come from the germline V gene (reference sequence). Trimming removed 3 bases from V and 0 bases from J, with 11 bases in between. The length of the CDR3 is 15 residues. The CDR3 DNA sequence: TGTGCCACCAGCAGCTCGGGACTCTACCAAGAGACCCAGTACTTC. Its translation is CATSSSGLYQETQYF. Based on the CDR3 plus reference TRBV15 and TRBJ2-5, the full variable domain is DAMVIQNPRYQVTQFGKPVTLSCSQTLNHNVMYWYQQKSSQAPKLLFHYYDKDFNNEADTPDNFQSRRPNTSFCFLDIRSPGLGDTAMYLCATSSSGLYQETQYFGPGTRLLVL.

The chain is built from TRBV5-1 and TRBJ2-5, with TRBD1 matching 7 bases. With V trimmed by 4 bases and J by 2 bases, 5 bases remained unmatched. CDR1 is SGHRS and CDR2 is YFSETQ in the germline V gene. CDR3 length equals 14 residues. CDR3 nucleotides: TGCGCCAGCAGCCGAGGGACAGCTCAAGAGACCCAGTACTTC. It encodes CASSRGTAQETQYF.

This clone turned up a few times. The chain couples TRBV2 to TRBJ2-7; 9 nucleotides line up with TRBD2. J gave up 10 bases and V 6 bases, and 13 bases lay outside the gene matches. The CDR3 loop spans 14 amino acids. The germline CDR1 and CDR2 sequences are SNHLY and FYNNEI. The CDR3 DNA is TGTGCCAGCAGCAATAGCGGGAGTGGGGGATATCAGTACTTC. Residues: CASSNSGSGGYQYF.

DNA of the CDR3: TGTGCCAGCAGCTTAAGGGCTAGCGGGAGTAGGACAGATACGCAGTATTTT. This translates into CASSLRASGSRTDTQYF. V is TRBV7-2 and J is TRBJ2-3; 10 positions agree with TRBD2. The length of the CDR3 is 17 residues. The J segment lost 3 bases and the V segment lost 2 bases, leaving 8 bases of the junction unmatched. Per the germline V gene, CDR1 is SGHTA and CDR2 is FQGNSA.

Only one count was recorded for this clone. V usage is TRBV30 and J usage is TRBJ1-2; the match to TRBD1 covers 7 bases. V was clipped by 5 bases and J by 0 bases; unmatched bases: 3. This CDR3 region has 13 residues. The germline CDR1 and CDR2 sequences are GTSNPN and SVGIG (reference sequence). CDR3 DNA: TGTGCCTGGGGGACAGAGACTAACTATGGCTACACCTTC. It is translated as CAWGTETNYGYTF.

V usage is TRBV6-1 and J usage is TRBJ1-1; D gene uncertain. This CDR3 has 15 residues. V was trimmed by 2 bases and J by 2 bases, leaving 12 bases between them. CDR1 is MNHNS, CDR2 SASEGT, per germline. The CDR3, as DNA: TGTGCCAGCAGTGAACGTCCGGGTCTTAACACTGAAGCTTTCTTT. Amino acids: CASSERPGLNTEAFF.

The V and J genes are TRBV27 and TRBJ1-5, with D uncertain. CDR3 length: 14 amino acids. Per the germline V gene, CDR1 is MNHEY and CDR2 is SMNVEV (reference sequence). V was clipped by 8 bases and J by 0 bases, with 11 bases between them. In DNA form, the CDR3 reads TGTGCCAGCGGCCCCGACAATAGCAATCAGCCCCAGCATTTT. Amino acids: CASGPDNSNQPQHF.

This sequence joins TRBV30 and TRBJ1-5; D unclear. The CDR3 has 14 amino acids. CDR1 is GTSNPN, CDR2 SVGIG, per germline (reference sequence). V shed 1 base and J shed 7 bases, with 14 bases lying between them. The CDR3 bases are TGTGCCTGGAGTGGAGGGATGGCATGGCAGCCCCAGCATTTT. Residues: CAWSGGMAWQPQHF. The variable domain in full, completed from reference TRBV30 and TRBJ1-5, reads SQTIHQWPATLVQPVGSPLSLECTVEGTSNPNLYWYRQAAGRGLQLLFYSVGIGQISSEVPQNLSASRPQDRQFILSSKKLLLSDSGFYLCAWSGGMAWQPQHFGDGTRLSIL.

This clone was recorded only once. V usage is TRBV3-1 (or the pseudogene TRBV3-2) and J usage is TRBJ1-2, with D possibly matching TRBD1 (5 bases). This CDR3 has 12 amino acids. Trimming pared 4 bases from V and 6 bases from J, leaving 9 bases between. The germline V gene has CDR1 LGHDT and CDR2 YNNKEL (reference sequence). For the CDR3, the DNA is TGTGCCAGCAGCCCCGGGGCTGATGGCTACACCTTC. Its protein is CASSPGADGYTF.